This TCR beta chain was sequenced during a study of beta chain features in type 1 diabetes. Study-wide context: Cells sorted and examined across all samples totaled approximately 100,000,000. The study, taken as a whole, reports: For Type 1 diabetes patients, all four CD4+ subsets carried TCRB CDR3s that were moderately but significantly shorter.

Reverse transcription of all isolated RNA meant that expressed TCRB transcripts were sequenced. TCRdb's table, derived via immunoSEQ multiplex PCR, lists solely in-frame clones and lacks some. The sample lists some 190,000 clones, 7.5% to 8.5% seen once, with roughly 0.46% in the top ten. This clone was seen repeatedly, ten times or more. The antigen remains unidentified. CD45RO/CCR7/CD25/CD127/CD95/CD27 separated CD4+ naive, central memory, regulatory and stem cell-like memory cells by sorting. The purity of all sorted populations exceeded 95%. The clonotype was recovered from a man aged 18 to 29 with type 1 diabetes. Sample: central memory CD4+ T cells from blood.

CDR3 sequence: CASSPQGSRTYEQYF. The CDR3, as DNA: TGTGCCAGCAGCCCCCAGGGGAGTAGGACCTACGAGCAGTACTTC. The V call is TRBV7-9, the J call TRBJ2-7; the D gene is possibly TRBD1 (6 bases). Trimming shortened V by 5 bases and J by 2 bases, and 16 bases separated the two germline ends. The CDR3 is made up of 15 amino acids. The V gene's germline CDR1 is SEHNR and CDR2 FQNEAQ (reference sequence).